Listed here are 27 T cell receptor beta chains from one sample, sequenced in a study of T cell changes during pregnancy in multiple sclerosis. Clones were read by immunoSEQ multiplex PCR, and TCRdb kept only the in-frame ones, dropping some. The profile shows about 61,000 clones, approximately 88% of them singletons. The sequences come from peripheral blood, collected in the first trimester of pregnancy. These receptors were collected from a female donor with multiple sclerosis, enrolled in a pregnancy study.

The CDR3 sequence: CASRDRVGGEQYF. CDR3 nucleotide sequence: TGTGCCAGCAGGGACAGGGTCGGGGGAGAGCAGTACTTC. The chain recombines TRBV6-5 with TRBJ2-7; TRBD1 matches at 8 bases. Germline CDR1 reads MNHEY; CDR2 reads SVGAGI. With V trimmed by 6 bases and J by 7 bases, 8 bases remained unmatched. The CDR3 is made up of 13 amino acids.

This clone came up many times. The rearrangement links TRBV27 to TRBJ2-1; TRBD1 is a possible D gene (5 bases). From germline, CDR1 is MNHEY and CDR2 SMNVEV (reference sequence). There are 15 residues in the CDR3. The V gene lost 6 bases and the J gene lost 1 base, with 13 bases spanning the gap. The CDR3 DNA follows: TGTGCCAGCAGGCAGGGTACTTTTTCCTACAATGAGCAGTTCTTC. Translation gives CASRQGTFSYNEQFF.

This clone was detected a few times. V gene TRBV6-1 combines with J gene TRBJ1-5; a possible D gene is TRBD1 (6 bases). From germline, CDR1 is MNHNS and CDR2 SASEGT. The V end was cut by 1 base, the J end by 3 bases, with 10 bases between. This CDR3 comprises 15 residues. Written as DNA, the CDR3 is TGTGCCAGCAGTGAAGGCCGGGGGGCCAATCAGCCCCAGCATTTT. This translates into CASSEGRGANQPQHF.

This chain connects TRBV5-4 to TRBJ1-4, with D perhaps matching TRBD1 (5 bases). Trimming removed 4 bases from V and 0 bases from J, with 10 bases in between. CDR1 SGHNT and CDR2 YYREEE come from the germline V gene (reference sequence). The CDR3 has 15 residues. CDR3 amino acids: CASSDGGTTNEKLFF. As DNA, the CDR3 is TGTGCCAGCAGCGACGGGGGTACAACTAATGAAAAACTGTTTTTT.

The chain combines TRBV30 with TRBJ2-6, with 9 positions matching TRBD1. The germline V gene has CDR1 GTSNPN and CDR2 SVGIG (reference sequence). After removal of 4 bases from V and 1 base from J, the junction contained 8 bases not matched to a gene. This CDR3 is 17 amino acids long. CDR3 in amino acids: CAWNRDRALSGANVLTF. The CDR3 DNA follows: TGTGCCTGGAACCGGGACAGGGCTTTGTCTGGGGCCAACGTCCTGACTTTC. Full variable domain (missing parts from reference TRBV30 and TRBJ2-6): SQTIHQWPATLVQPVGSPLSLECTVEGTSNPNLYWYRQAAGRGLQLLFYSVGIGQISSEVPQNLSASRPQDRQFILSSKKLLLSDSGFYLCAWNRDRALSGANVLTFGAGSRLTVL.

This clone was observed a few times. The chain joins TRBV5-1 to TRBJ1-1; 8 bases line up with TRBD1. Per the germline V gene, CDR1 is SGHRS and CDR2 is YFSETQ. With 4 bases clipped from V and 5 bases from J, the junction kept 7 bases outside the gene matches. The CDR3 runs to 14 residues. The CDR3 loop is CASSPQGVRTEAFF. The CDR3 DNA reads TGCGCCAGCAGCCCACAGGGGGTAAGGACTGAAGCTTTCTTT.

The chain is built from TRBV5-6 and TRBJ1-3, with D hard to call. The CDR3 is 14 amino acids. Per germline, CDR1 SGHDT and CDR2 YYEEEE. The V gene lost 1 base and the J gene lost 1 base, with 6 bases spanning the gap. CDR3 protein: CASSLSGSGNTIYF. The CDR3 coding sequence is TGTGCCAGCAGCTTGAGCGGTTCTGGAAACACCATATATTTT.

This clone occurred a few times. The chain carries TRBV11-2 and TRBJ1-3; possibly TRBD1 for D (5 bases). Deletions cut 2 bases from V and 0 bases from J, with 11 bases between. Germline V gives CDR1 SGHAT, CDR2 FQNNGV. This CDR3 region has 16 residues. Written as DNA, the CDR3 is TGTGCCAGCAGCTTAACCGACAGAAGCTCTGGAAACACCATATATTTT. Translated, it gives CASSLTDRSSGNTIYF.

A few counts support this clone. The V gene is TRBV6-5, the J gene TRBJ1-5; no definite D call. Germline CDR1 reads MNHEY; CDR2 reads SVGAGI. The ends were cut back, 8 bases at V and 0 bases at J, with 11 bases in the middle. This CDR3 has 14 amino acids. CDR3 coding DNA: TGTGCCAGCGCGGCATCATATAGCAATCAGCCCCAGCATTTT. It yields the protein CASAASYSNQPQHF.

This clone was seen once. V gene TRBV4-1 combines with J gene TRBJ1-1, with 8 positions matching TRBD1. V lost 1 base and J lost 5; bases outside the gene matches: 12. Germline V lookup: CDR1 MGHRA, CDR2 YSYEKL. The CDR3 runs 17 residues. The CDR3 nucleotides read TGCGCCAGCAGCCAAGTCTTTAGGCAGGGGGCGCCTACTGAAGCTTTCTTT. Protein: CASSQVFRQGAPTEAFF.

The genes are TRBV15 and TRBJ1-4; D is possibly TRBD1 (5 bases). Trimming shortened V by 1 base and J by 7 bases, and 13 bases separated the two germline ends. Germline CDR1 is LNHNV and CDR2 is YYDKDF (reference sequence). The CDR3 has 15 residues. CDR3 sequence reads: CATSRVRQGGEKLFF. CDR3 coding DNA: TGTGCCACCAGCAGAGTCAGGCAGGGAGGTGAAAAACTGTTTTTT.

This clone was picked up one time. The V and J genes are TRBV2 and TRBJ1-5; perhaps TRBD1 as D (5 bases). With 7 bases removed from V and 2 bases from J, the gap between germline ends came to 9 bases. The CDR3 length is 13 residues. Looked up from germline, CDR1 is SNHLY and CDR2 is FYNNEI. Here the CDR3 DNA reads TGTGCCAGCACCGAGACAGGCAATCAGCCCCAGCATTTT. Protein sequence: CASTETGNQPQHF.

This clone is a singleton in its sample. The chain is built from TRBV7-3 and TRBJ2-3, with 11 nucleotides matching TRBD2. Per germline, CDR1 SGHTA and CDR2 FQGTGA. The V gene end was trimmed by 9 bases and the J gene end by 5 bases; junction bases not matched to a gene: 7. The CDR3 is made up of 14 amino acids. CDR3 in amino acids: CASKLAGVGDTQYF. The CDR3 DNA reads as TGTGCCAGTAAACTAGCGGGAGTAGGAGATACGCAGTATTTT.

The chain carries TRBV27 and TRBJ2-2; 8 bases are shared with TRBD2. Germline values: CDR1 MNHEY, CDR2 SMNVEV (reference sequence). The ends lost 6 bases at V and 2 bases at J; junction bases unmatched: 5. The CDR3 is 15 residues long. The CDR3 DNA is TGTGCCAGCAGGATACTAGCGGTTAACACCGGGGAGCTGTTTTTT. Translating it yields CASRILAVNTGELFF.

The chain has TRBV30 and TRBJ2-3; the D gene is possibly TRBD1 (6 bases). Trimming removed 2 bases at V and 2 bases at J, with 14 bases between. Germline CDR1 and CDR2: GTSNPN and SVGIG (reference sequence). The CDR3 is 15 amino acids. The CDR3 nucleotides read TGTGCCTGGAGTCCTCATCTGGGGGCCACAGATACGCAGTATTTT. Translation gives CAWSPHLGATDTQYF.

This chain connects TRBV6-1 to TRBJ1-5; D is undetermined. CDR1 is MNHNS, CDR2 SASEGT, per germline. V gave up 2 bases and J gave up 2 bases, with 7 bases separating them. This CDR3 spans 14 amino acids. DNA for the CDR3: TGTGCCAGCAGTGAATCGTCCCGCAATCAGCCCCAGCATTTT. Amino acid sequence: CASSESSRNQPQHF.

The chain joins TRBV9 to TRBJ2-3, with TRBD2 matching 11 bases. The V segment lost 2 bases and the J segment 6 bases; nucleotides outside the gene matches: 11. This CDR3 is 17 amino acids long. The germline V gene encodes CDR1 SGDLS and CDR2 YYNGEE. The CDR3 loop is CASSVHPLAGGPDTQYF. For the CDR3, the DNA is TGTGCCAGCAGCGTTCATCCATTAGCGGGAGGGCCGGATACGCAGTATTTT.

The V and J genes are TRBV29-1 and TRBJ2-3; 11 bases line up with TRBD2. From germline, CDR1 is SQVTM and CDR2 ANQGSEA. The CDR3 spans 15 residues. The V and J ends lost 7 bases and 0 bases, in that order; junction bases with no gene match: 6. The CDR3 DNA is TGCAGCGCTGCTGGGACTAGCGGTAGCACAGATACGCAGTATTTT. Translated, it gives CSAAGTSGSTDTQYF.

The J gene is TRBJ2-5, the V gene TRBV30; 7 nucleotides agree with TRBD1. This CDR3 contains 14 residues. V lost 0 bases to trimming and J lost 4 bases; unmatched junction nucleotides: 5. Germline V gene data show CDR1 as GTSNPN and CDR2 as SVGIG (reference sequence). The CDR3 region has the DNA TGTGCCTGGAGTGTAGAGGGGGCCGGAGAGACCCAGTACTTC. Translated: CAWSVEGAGETQYF.

The sample holds one count of this clone. This chain connects TRBV9 to TRBJ2-7, with TRBD1 matching 8 bases. Per germline, CDR1 SGDLS and CDR2 YYNGEE. The CDR3 has 15 amino acids. J gave up 2 bases and V 3 bases, and 7 bases lay outside the gene matches. CDR3 amino acids: CASSASGTGTYEQYF. The DNA for the CDR3 is TGTGCCAGCAGCGCCTCCGGGACAGGAACCTACGAGCAGTACTTC.

This chain joins TRBV4-1 and TRBJ2-7; 7 nucleotides match TRBD1. Trimming at V came to 4 bases and at J to 6 bases, leaving 9 bases not matched to a gene. Germline V gives CDR1 MGHRA, CDR2 YSYEKL. The CDR3 is 14 amino acids. The CDR3, as DNA: TGCGCCAGCAGCCGACATACAGGGGACAGCGAGCAGTACTTC. Translated, it gives CASSRHTGDSEQYF.

This clone was detected only a few times. The chain combines TRBV5-5 with TRBJ1-2, with TRBD1 as a possible D gene (6 bases). The CDR3 spans 12 residues. The V and J ends lost 0 bases and 6 bases respectively, with 6 bases between them. Germline CDR1 and CDR2: SGHKS and YYEKEE (reference sequence). CDR3 coding DNA: TGTGCCAGCAGCTTGGACAGGGATGGCTACACCTTC. The encoded protein is CASSLDRDGYTF.

The chain couples TRBV30 to TRBJ2-3; 16 nucleotides match TRBD2. In germline, CDR1 is GTSNPN, CDR2 SVGIG (reference sequence). The CDR3 extends over 13 amino acids. The CDR3 loop is CGGTSGRADTQYF. CDR3 bases: TGTGGCGGGACTAGCGGGAGGGCGGATACGCAGTATTTT.

The chain is built from TRBV5-1 and TRBJ2-3; no definite D call. V gave up 0 bases and J gave up 2 bases, with 13 bases separating them. Germline CDR1 is SGHRS and CDR2 is YFSETQ. The CDR3 runs 16 residues. The CDR3 loop reads CASSLGAEISTDTQYF. The CDR3 coding sequence is TGCGCCAGCAGCTTGGGGGCAGAAATATCCACAGATACGCAGTATTTT.

This chain joins TRBV15 and TRBJ2-7, with D uncertain. This CDR3 is 11 amino acids long. Per the germline V gene, CDR1 is LNHNV and CDR2 is YYDKDF (reference sequence). The V gene lost 1 base and the J gene lost 6 bases, with 4 bases spanning the gap. DNA for the CDR3: TGTGCCACCAGCAGAGCGGGCGAGCAGTACTTC. Its translation is CATSRAGEQYF.

V gene TRBV5-1 combines with J gene TRBJ2-5; D not resolved. CDR1 is SGHRS and CDR2 is YFSETQ in the germline V gene. This CDR3 is built from 14 residues. With 0 bases removed from V and 2 bases from J, the gap between germline ends came to 8 bases. The CDR3 loop reads CASSLAGQQETQYF. The CDR3 DNA is TGCGCCAGCAGCTTGGCTGGCCAACAAGAGACCCAGTACTTC. The full variable domain, in which reference TRBV5-1 and TRBJ2-5 provide the parts outside the CDR3, is KAGVTQTPRYLIKTRGQQVTLSCSPISGHRSVSWYQQTPGQGLQFLFEYFSETQRNKGNFPGRFSGRQFSNSRSEMNVSTLELGDSALYLCASSLAGQQETQYFGPGTRLLVL.

The rearrangement joins TRBV19 to TRBJ1-5, with 10 positions matching TRBD1. This CDR3 is 14 amino acids long. Germline V lookup: CDR1 LNHDA, CDR2 SQIVND (reference sequence). The J segment lost 6 bases and the V segment lost 1 base, leaving 0 bases of the junction unmatched. CDR3 sequence (DNA): TGTGCCAGTAGTATAGGGGACAGGGGTCAGCCCCAGCATTTT. This translates into CASSIGDRGQPQHF.